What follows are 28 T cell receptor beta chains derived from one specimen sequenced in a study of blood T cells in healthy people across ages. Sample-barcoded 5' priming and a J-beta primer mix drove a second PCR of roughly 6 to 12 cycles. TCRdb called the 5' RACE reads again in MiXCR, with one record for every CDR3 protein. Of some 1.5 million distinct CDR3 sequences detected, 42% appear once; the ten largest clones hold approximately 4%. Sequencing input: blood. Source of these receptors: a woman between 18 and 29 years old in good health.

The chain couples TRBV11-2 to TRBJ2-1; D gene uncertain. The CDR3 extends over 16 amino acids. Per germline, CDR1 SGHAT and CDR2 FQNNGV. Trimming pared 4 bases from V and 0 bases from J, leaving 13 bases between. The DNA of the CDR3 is TGTGCCAGCAGCTCCCGTTTTAGCCACTCCTACAATGAGCAGTTCTTC. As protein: CASSSRFSHSYNEQFF.

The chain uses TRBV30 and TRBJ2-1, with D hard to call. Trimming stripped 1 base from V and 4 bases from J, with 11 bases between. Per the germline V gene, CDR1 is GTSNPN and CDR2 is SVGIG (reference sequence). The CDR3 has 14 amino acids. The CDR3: CAWSGTRRYNEQFF. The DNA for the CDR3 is TGTGCCTGGAGTGGTACCCGACGATACAATGAGCAGTTCTTC.

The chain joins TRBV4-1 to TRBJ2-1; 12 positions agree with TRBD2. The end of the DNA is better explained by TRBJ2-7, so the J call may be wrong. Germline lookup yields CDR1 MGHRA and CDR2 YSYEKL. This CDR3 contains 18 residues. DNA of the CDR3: TGCGCCAGCAGCCAAGATCGACTAGCGGGGGCCTACTACAATGAGCAGTACTTC. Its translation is CASSQDRLAGAYYNEQYF.

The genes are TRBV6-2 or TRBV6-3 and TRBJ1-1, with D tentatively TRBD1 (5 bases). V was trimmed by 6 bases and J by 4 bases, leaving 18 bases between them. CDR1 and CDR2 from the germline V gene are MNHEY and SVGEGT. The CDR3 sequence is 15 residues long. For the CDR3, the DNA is TGTGCCAGCAGCGGACGGGACCGTGATGGCACTGAAGCTTTCTTT. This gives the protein CASSGRDRDGTEAFF.

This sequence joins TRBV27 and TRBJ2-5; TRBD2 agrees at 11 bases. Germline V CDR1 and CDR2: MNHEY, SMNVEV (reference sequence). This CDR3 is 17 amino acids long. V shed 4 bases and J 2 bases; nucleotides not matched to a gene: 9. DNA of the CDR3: TGTGCCAGCAGTTCTACCGGGACTAGCGGTCGACAAGAGACCCAGTACTTC. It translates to CASSSTGTSGRQETQYF.

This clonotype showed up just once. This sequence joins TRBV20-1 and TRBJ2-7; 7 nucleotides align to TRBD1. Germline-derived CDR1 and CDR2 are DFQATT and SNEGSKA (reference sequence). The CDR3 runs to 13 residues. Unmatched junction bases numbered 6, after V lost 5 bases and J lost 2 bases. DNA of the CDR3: TGCAGTGCTCCCGGGGACAGAGCCTACGAGCAGTACTTC. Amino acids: CSAPGDRAYEQYF.

As DNA, the CDR3 is TGTGCCAGCGTCGGGAGGAATGAGCAGTACTTC. This gives the protein CASVGRNEQYF. V is TRBV12-3 or TRBV12-4 and J is TRBJ2-5; 7 nucleotides align to TRBD2. The V gene end was trimmed by 8 bases and the J gene end by 11 bases; junction bases not matched to a gene: 8. The CDR3 loop spans 11 amino acids.

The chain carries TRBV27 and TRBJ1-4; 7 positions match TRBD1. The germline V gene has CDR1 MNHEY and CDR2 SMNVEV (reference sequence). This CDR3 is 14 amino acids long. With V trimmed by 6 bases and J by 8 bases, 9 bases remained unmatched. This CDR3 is CASSRQGLGEKLFF. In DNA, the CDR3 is TGTGCCAGCAGCCGACAGGGACTGGGAGAAAAACTGTTTTTT.

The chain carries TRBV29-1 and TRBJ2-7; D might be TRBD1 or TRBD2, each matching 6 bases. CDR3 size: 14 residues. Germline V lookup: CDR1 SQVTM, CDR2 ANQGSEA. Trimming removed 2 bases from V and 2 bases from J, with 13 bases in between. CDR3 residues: CSVESRGQTYEQYF. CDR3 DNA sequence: TGCAGCGTTGAAAGCCGGGGGCAGACCTACGAGCAGTACTTC.

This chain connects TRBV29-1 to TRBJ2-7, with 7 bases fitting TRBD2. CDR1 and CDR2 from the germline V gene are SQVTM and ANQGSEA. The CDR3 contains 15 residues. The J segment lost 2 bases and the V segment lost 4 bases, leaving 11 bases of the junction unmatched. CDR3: CSVGYWGGTAYEQYF. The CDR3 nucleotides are TGCAGCGTTGGCTATTGGGGGGGGACGGCCTACGAGCAGTACTTC.

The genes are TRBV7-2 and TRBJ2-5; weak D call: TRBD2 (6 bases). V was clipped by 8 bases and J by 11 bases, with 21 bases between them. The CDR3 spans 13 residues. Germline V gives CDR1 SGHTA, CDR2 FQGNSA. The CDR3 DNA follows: TGTGCCAGCGGCTATAGGGAACGGGACTTACAGTACTTC. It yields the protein CASGYRERDLQYF.

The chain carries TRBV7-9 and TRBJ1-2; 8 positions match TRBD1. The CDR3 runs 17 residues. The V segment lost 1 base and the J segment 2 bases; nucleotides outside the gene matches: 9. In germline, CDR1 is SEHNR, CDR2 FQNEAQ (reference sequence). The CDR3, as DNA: TGTGCCAGCAGCTTAGACGGCGGCAGGGGGCGAAACTATGGCTACACCTTC. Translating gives CASSLDGGRGRNYGYTF.

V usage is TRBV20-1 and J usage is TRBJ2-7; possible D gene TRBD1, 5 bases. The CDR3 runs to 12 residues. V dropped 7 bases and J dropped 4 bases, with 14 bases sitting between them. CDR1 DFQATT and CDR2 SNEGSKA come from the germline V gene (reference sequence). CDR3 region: CSGGADRYEQYF. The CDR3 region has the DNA TGCAGTGGTGGGGCAGACCGGTACGAGCAGTACTTC.

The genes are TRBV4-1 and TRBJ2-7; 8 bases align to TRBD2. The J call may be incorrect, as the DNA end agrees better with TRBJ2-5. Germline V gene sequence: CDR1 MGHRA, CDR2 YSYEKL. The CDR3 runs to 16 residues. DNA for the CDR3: TGCGCCAGCAGCCAAGGGGGACCGGGAGGGGCGGAGACCCAGTACTTC. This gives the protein CASSQGGPGGAETQYF.

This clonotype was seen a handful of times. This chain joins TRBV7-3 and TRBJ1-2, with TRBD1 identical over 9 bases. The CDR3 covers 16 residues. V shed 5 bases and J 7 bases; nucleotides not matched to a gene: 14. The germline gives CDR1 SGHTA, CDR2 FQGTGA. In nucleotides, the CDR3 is TGTGCCAGCAGCCAACTGACGGGGACAGGGAATATTGGCTACACCTTC. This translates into CASSQLTGTGNIGYTF.

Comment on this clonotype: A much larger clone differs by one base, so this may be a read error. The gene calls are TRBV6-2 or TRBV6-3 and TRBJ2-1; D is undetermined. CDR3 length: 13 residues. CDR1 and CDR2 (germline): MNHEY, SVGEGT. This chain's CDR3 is CAGSYSQNNEQFF. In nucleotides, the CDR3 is TGTGCCGGCAGTTACTCCCAGAACAATGAGCAGTTCTTC.

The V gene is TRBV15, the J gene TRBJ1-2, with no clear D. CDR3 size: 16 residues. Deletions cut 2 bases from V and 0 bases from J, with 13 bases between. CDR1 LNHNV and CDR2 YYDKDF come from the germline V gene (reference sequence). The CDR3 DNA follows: TGTGCCACCAGCAGATTACCCGGTGATGCTAACTATGGCTACACCTTC. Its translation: CATSRLPGDANYGYTF.

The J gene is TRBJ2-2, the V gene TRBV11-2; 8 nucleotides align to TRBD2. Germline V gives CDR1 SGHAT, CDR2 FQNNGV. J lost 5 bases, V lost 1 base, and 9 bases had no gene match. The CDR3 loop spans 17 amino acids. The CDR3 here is CASSLVPGGAVTGELFF. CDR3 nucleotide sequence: TGTGCCAGCAGCTTAGTCCCGGGGGGGGCCGTGACCGGGGAGCTGTTTTTT.

CDR3 residues: CASSPMAQETQYF. Here the CDR3 DNA reads TGTGCCAGCAGTCCGATGGCGCAAGAGACCCAGTACTTC. The chain recombines TRBV12-3 or TRBV12-4 with TRBJ2-5; D remains unclear. The CDR3 loop spans 13 amino acids. Trimming took off 5 bases at V and 2 bases at J, with 9 bases between the two ends.

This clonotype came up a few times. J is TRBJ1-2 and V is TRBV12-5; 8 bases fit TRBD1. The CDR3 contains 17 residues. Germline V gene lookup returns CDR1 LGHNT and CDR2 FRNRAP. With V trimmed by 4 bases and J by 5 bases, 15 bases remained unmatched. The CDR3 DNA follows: TGTGCTAGTGGTTCGATGCAATCCAGGACAGGGATTTATGGCTACACCTTC. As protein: CASGSMQSRTGIYGYTF.

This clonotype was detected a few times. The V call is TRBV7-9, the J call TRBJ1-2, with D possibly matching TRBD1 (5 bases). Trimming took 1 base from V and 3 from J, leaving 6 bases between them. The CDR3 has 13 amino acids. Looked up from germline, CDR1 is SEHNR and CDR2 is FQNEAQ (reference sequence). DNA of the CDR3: TGTGCCAGCAGCTTAGAACAGGACTATGGCTACACCTTC. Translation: CASSLEQDYGYTF. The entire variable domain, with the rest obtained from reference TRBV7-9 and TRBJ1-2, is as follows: DTGVSQNPRHKITKRGQNVTFRCDPISEHNRLYWYRQTLGQGPEFLTYFQNEAQLEKSRLLSDRFSAERPKGSFSTLEIQRTEQGDSAMYLCASSLEQDYGYTFGSGTRLTVV.

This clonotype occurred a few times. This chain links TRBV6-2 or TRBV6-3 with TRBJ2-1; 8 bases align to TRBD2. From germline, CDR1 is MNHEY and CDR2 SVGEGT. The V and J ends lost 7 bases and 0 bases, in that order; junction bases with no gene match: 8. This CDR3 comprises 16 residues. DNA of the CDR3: TGTGCCAGCACTCCGGGCCTAGCGGGCTCCTACAATGAGCAGTTCTTC. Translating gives CASTPGLAGSYNEQFF.

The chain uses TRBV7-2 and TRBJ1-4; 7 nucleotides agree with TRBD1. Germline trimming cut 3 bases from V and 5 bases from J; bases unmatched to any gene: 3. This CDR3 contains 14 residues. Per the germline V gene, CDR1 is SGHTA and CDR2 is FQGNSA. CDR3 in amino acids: CASSLMTGNEKLFF. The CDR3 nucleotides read TGTGCCAGCAGCTTGATGACAGGGAATGAAAAACTGTTTTTT.

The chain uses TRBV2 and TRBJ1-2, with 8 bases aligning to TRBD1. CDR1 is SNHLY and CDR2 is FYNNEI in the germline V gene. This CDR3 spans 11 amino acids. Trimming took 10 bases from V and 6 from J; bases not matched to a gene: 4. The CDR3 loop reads CAITGGDGYTF. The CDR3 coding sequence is TGTGCCATAACAGGGGGTGATGGCTACACCTTC.

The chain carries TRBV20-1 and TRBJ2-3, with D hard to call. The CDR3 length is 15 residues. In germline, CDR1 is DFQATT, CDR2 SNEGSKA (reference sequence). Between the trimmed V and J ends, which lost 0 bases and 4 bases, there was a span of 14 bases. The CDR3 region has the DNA TGCAGTGCTAGAGAGAGGTGGGAACGGCCAGATACGCAGTATTTT. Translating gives CSARERWERPDTQYF.

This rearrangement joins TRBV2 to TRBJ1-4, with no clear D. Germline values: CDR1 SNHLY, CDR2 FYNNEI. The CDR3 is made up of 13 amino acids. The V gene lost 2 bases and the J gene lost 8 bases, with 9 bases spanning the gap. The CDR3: CASSERRLEKLFF. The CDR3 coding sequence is TGTGCCAGCAGTGAAAGGAGGTTGGAAAAACTGTTTTTT. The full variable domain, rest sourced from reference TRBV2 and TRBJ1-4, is EPEVTQTPSHQVTQMGQEVILRCVPISNHLYFYWYRQILGQKVEFLVSFYNNEISEKSEIFDDQFSVERPDGSNFTLKIRSTKLEDSAMYFCASSERRLEKLFFGSGTQLSVL.

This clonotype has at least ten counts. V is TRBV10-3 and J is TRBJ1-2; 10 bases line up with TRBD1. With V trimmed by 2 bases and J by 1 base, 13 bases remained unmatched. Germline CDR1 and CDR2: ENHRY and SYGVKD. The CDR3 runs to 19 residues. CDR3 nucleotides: TGTGCCATCAGTGAGACCACGCCGGGACAGGGGAACAGTAACTATGGCTACACCTTC. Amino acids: CAISETTPGQGNSNYGYTF.

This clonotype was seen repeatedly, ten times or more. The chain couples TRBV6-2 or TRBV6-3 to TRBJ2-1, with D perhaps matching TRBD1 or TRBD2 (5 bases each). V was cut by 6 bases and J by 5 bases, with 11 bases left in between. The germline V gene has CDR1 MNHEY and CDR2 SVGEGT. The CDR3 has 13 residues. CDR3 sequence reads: CASSSGTNNEQFF. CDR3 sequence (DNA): TGTGCCAGCAGCTCCGGGACGAACAATGAGCAGTTCTTC.